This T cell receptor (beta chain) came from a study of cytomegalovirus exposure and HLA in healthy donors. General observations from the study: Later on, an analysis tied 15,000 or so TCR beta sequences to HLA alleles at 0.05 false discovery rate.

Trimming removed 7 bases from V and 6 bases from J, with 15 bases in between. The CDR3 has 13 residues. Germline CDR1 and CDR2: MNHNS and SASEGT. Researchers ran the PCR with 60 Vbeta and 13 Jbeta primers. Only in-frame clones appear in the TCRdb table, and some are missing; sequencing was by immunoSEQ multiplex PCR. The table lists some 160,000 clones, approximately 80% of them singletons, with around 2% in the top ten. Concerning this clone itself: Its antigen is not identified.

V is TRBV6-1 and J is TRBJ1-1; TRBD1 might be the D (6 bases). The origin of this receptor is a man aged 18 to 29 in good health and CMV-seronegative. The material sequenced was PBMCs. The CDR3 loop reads CASKGGGAAEAFF. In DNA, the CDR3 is TGTGCCAGCAAGGGCGGGGGGGCGGCTGAAGCTTTCTTT.